This TCR beta chain was sequenced in a study of T cells in Graves' hyperthyroidism and ophthalmopathy. Patients aged 18 to 65 had newly diagnosed hyperthyroidism of under 2 months' duration. Uncontrolled infections, other autoimmune diseases, pregnancy or lactation led to exclusion of patients. Losses at the gene ends were 5 bases for V and 9 bases for J; bases not matched to a gene: 10. The CDR3 is made up of 15 amino acids. Overall study results and limits: Blood also showed most of the thyroid clonotypes that were expanded above 0.001.

This clonotype was observed a handful of times. The antigen remains undetermined. It may be a read error: a sequence one base away is much more abundant. There were TCR beta CDR3 regions amplified from RNA transcripts. When the TCR CDR3 underwent first-round RT-PCR, the HTBI primer set was used. TCRdb passed the multiplex PCR reads through MiXCR, listing each CDR3 protein once. The data contain some 380,000 distinct CDR3 sequences, approximately 13% of them singletons. The clonotype originates from a man aged 25 to 40 with Graves' hyperthyroidism that later progressed to Graves' ophthalmopathy. The sequencing input was blood. The chain is built from TRBV12-3 or TRBV12-4 and TRBJ2-5, with 12 positions matching TRBD2. CDR3: CASSPPSGGVEAQYF. In DNA, the CDR3 is TGTGCCAGCAGTCCTCCTAGCGGGGGGGTGGAGGCCCAGTACTTC.